Detailed here is one T cell receptor (beta chain). The clone's antigen remains unknown. Base qualities were left out, and no much larger clone turns up one base away. The trim is 6 bases for V and 7 bases for J, with a gap of 13 bases between the germline ends. Including cysteine and phenylalanine, the CDR3 has 13 amino acids. CDR3 DNA is the only sequence kept; it has 39 bases, read in frame from the first base. TCR beta CDR3 regions were amplified from RNA transcripts. The first round of RT-PCR for the TCR CDR3 was performed with the HTBI primer set and the Qiagen OneStep RT-PCR kit. A second multiplex PCR round built the libraries, followed by size selection and purification. Paired-end sequencing of the libraries was performed with 100 bp reads on an Illumina HiSeq2000. The original pipeline was this. Raw data were processed with SOAPnuke, discarding reads with adapters, uncalled bases, mean Phred below 15, or no exact constant-primer or identifier match. High-quality paired reads were merged with COPE v1.2.5, and unique nucleotide sequences were defined as clonotypes. MiTCR v1.1 was used to align clonotypes to the IMGT TRBV, TRBD and TRBJ reference segments. The analysis was restricted to V-J combinations with a frequency above 0.0001, which together covered 99% to 99.2% of the repertoires. The TCS score was defined as F50 (clonal expansion) divided by E x V (chaos), with BLOSUM62-based TCRdist calculated between CDR3 peptides within each V-J. Welch's t-statistics and random forest reduced just over 500 V-J features to about 12, which were used in a naive Bayes classifier (R e1071). In-frame beta chains were kept once TCRdb had trimmed the public reads at Q25 with fastp and called clones with MiXCR. Entries are consolidated by CDR3 protein sequence, retaining the most common genes and DNA. These V and J calls are TCRdb output, not the study's own analysis. This sample comprises some 460,000 distinct CDR3 sequences, 15% to 19% of them detected only once. The top ten constitute 14% of the sample.

This sample stems from a study of T cells in Graves' hyperthyroidism and ophthalmopathy (dated by TCRdb to between 2018 and 2020). Study-wide context: Peripheral blood samples were taken at the time of initial diagnosis, prior to any treatment. A discovery cohort of about a hundred patients, 43 with Graves' ophthalmopathy and under 60 with stable Graves' hyperthyroidism, was used to find distinguishing TCR V-J signatures. Prospective prediction of ophthalmopathy was tested in an independent validation cohort consisting of some 19 hyperthyroidism patients and approximately 16 patients who later progressed to ophthalmopathy. The approximately 100 discovery patients were divided at random into training and test sets in a 7:3 ratio. In several Graves' hyperthyroidism patients, the study also compared T-cell repertoires from thyroid tissue with T-cell repertoires from blood. Following sampling, methimazole starting at 30 mg daily was given to hyperthyroidism patients, and high-dose intravenous methylprednisolone was given to ophthalmopathy patients. TCR Vbeta CDR3 sequencing of 130 to 150 peripheral blood samples (over 40 ophthalmopathy, over 70 hyperthyroidism and about 17 progressor patients) is reported in the paper. Study-wide conclusions, independent of this receptor: A 13 V-J signature model separated ophthalmopathy from stable hyperthyroidism, with 87.88% sensitivity and roughly 82% specificity in cross-validation and 80%/75% in testing. No statistical method was used to set the sample size in advance, and investigators knew the group allocation. Most expanded thyroid clonotypes (frequency above 0.001) were also detected in blood, suggesting blood repertoires may reflect thyroid immune responses. In validation, the model predicted progression to ophthalmopathy a median of approximately 6.3 months before onset, with approximately 68% sensitivity and 72.22% specificity.

Graves' hyperthyroidism was defined as stable when no progression to ophthalmopathy occurred over 18 months of follow-up. Hyperthyroidism patients were newly diagnosed, had a disease duration of under 2 months, and were aged 18 to 65 years. Any patient with an uncontrolled infection, another autoimmune disease, pregnancy or lactation was excluded. Diagnoses were established on the basis of clinical symptoms, serum thyroxine and TRAb, thyroid ultrasound, and orbital computed tomography. PBMCs were separated from about 10 ml of fresh peripheral blood using Ficoll-Paque density gradient centrifugation. Trizol reagent was used to extract total RNA, and RNA quality was then checked on an Agilent 2100 Bioanalyzer.

This chain joins TRBV12-3 or TRBV12-4 to TRBJ2-4; the best D guess is TRBD2, with 6 bases matching. This TCR came from a young woman with Graves' hyperthyroidism. Sequences were obtained from blood. The CDR3 here reads CASRSGYGNIQYF. The nucleotides are TGTGCCAGCAGGAGCGGGTATGGGAACATTCAGTACTTC.